The 10 T cell receptor beta chains below come from one sample, sequenced in a study of blood T cell repertoires in COVID-19. Measured with immunoSEQ multiplex PCR; TCRdb has only the in-frame clones, and not every one. The table has 65,000 to 95,000 clones, around nine tenths seen once. The specimen sequenced was peripheral blood. These receptors all come from a man aged 50-59 years with active COVID-19.

The chain carries TRBV3-1 (or the pseudogene TRBV3-2) and TRBJ2-6; no firm D call. V was pared by 1 base and J by 4 bases, with 17 bases between. CDR1 is LGHDT, CDR2 YNNKEL, per germline (reference sequence). CDR3 length: 18 amino acids. The CDR3 DNA sequence: TGTGCCAGCAGCCAAGCTTCCAAGCTACCCGCCGGGGCCAACGTCCTGACTTTC. Amino acid sequence: CASSQASKLPAGANVLTF.

CDR3 loop: CASSSYGGSGQYF. CDR3 in DNA: TGTGCCAGCAGCTCATATGGCGGTTCGGGGCAGTACTTC. The chain has TRBV7-8 and TRBJ2-7, with D uncertain. Trimming cost V 4 bases and J 9 bases, with 16 bases left between them. CDR3 length: 13 amino acids. Germline V CDR1 and CDR2: SGHVS, FQNEAQ.

The V call is TRBV28, the J call TRBJ2-1; D call uncertain. With 6 bases removed from V and 7 bases from J, the gap between germline ends came to 22 bases. This CDR3 has 16 amino acids. Germline V CDR1 and CDR2: MDHEN, SYDVKM. In DNA, the CDR3 is TGTGCCAGCAGCCTTCGCGGTCTCTCGCGTCGGAATGAGCAGTTCTTC. This sequence encodes CASSLRGLSRRNEQFF.

V is TRBV5-1 and J is TRBJ1-1, with D possibly TRBD1 on 6 matching bases. Deletions cut 0 bases from V and 10 bases from J, with 16 bases between. CDR3 length equals 14 residues. Per germline, CDR1 SGHRS and CDR2 YFSETQ. This chain's CDR3 is CASSLEQGPGRAFF. DNA for the CDR3: TGCGCCAGCAGCTTGGAGCAGGGGCCCGGGCGAGCTTTCTTT.

The J gene is TRBJ2-7, the V gene TRBV27; D might be TRBD2 (5 bases). V was clipped by 2 bases and J by 5 bases, with 10 bases between them. This CDR3 comprises 13 residues. Per germline, CDR1 MNHEY and CDR2 SMNVEV (reference sequence). CDR3 sequence: CASSLTDGNEQYF. CDR3 nucleotides: TGTGCCAGCAGTTTAACCGACGGGAACGAGCAGTACTTC.

The chain carries TRBV7-2 and TRBJ1-2; 9 nucleotides agree with TRBD1. CDR1 and CDR2 from the germline V gene are SGHTA and FQGNSA. V shed 4 bases and J 8 bases; nucleotides not matched to a gene: 11. The CDR3 has 15 residues. For the CDR3, the DNA is TGTGCCAGCAGCTCGGACCCGGGACAGGGATACGGCTACACCTTC. Protein sequence: CASSSDPGQGYGYTF.

V usage is TRBV6-5 and J usage is TRBJ2-7, with 8 nucleotides matching TRBD2. Trimming removed 7 bases from V and 3 bases from J; junction bases left unmatched: 11. This CDR3 spans 15 amino acids. CDR1 MNHEY and CDR2 SVGAGI come from the germline V gene. The CDR3 here is CASKTAPGLDYEQYF. CDR3 sequence (DNA): TGTGCCAGCAAGACAGCACCGGGACTAGACTACGAGCAGTACTTC.

The chain employs TRBV9 and TRBJ2-7; 11 nucleotides match TRBD2. The J segment lost 5 bases and the V segment lost 0 bases, leaving 4 bases of the junction unmatched. There are 15 residues in the CDR3. Germline V gene sequence: CDR1 SGDLS, CDR2 YYNGEE. CDR3 DNA: TGTGCCAGCAGCGTAGGACTAGCGGGACCTAACGAGCAGTACTTC. It yields the protein CASSVGLAGPNEQYF.

V gene TRBV19 combines with J gene TRBJ1-2; 10 nucleotides match TRBD1. V dropped 3 bases and J dropped 3; count of bases not matched to a gene: 4. Germline-derived CDR1 and CDR2 are LNHDA and SQIVND (reference sequence). CDR3 length: 15 residues. The CDR3 DNA reads as TGTGCCAGTAGTATGCCGGGACAGGGGTACTATGGCTACACCTTC. Translating it yields CASSMPGQGYYGYTF.

V usage is TRBV3-1 (or the pseudogene TRBV3-2) and J usage is TRBJ1-4; no reliable D call. CDR1 and CDR2 (germline): LGHDT, YNNKEL (reference sequence). The CDR3 has 14 amino acids. V was clipped by 1 base and J by 7 bases, with 10 bases between them. This chain's CDR3 is CASSQGRRGEKLFF. For the CDR3, the DNA is TGTGCCAGCAGCCAAGGGAGACGTGGTGAAAAACTGTTTTTT.